This TCR beta chain was observed in a study of blood T cell repertoires in COVID-19 (TCRdb year 2020). Looking at the study overall: The collaborator samples originated in the United States, Italy and Spain and spanned the acute and convalescent phases of COVID-19. Subjects who had been exposed to COVID-19, were actively infected with it, or had recovered from it provided the deeply sampled blood TCRbeta repertoires that made up the dataset. Where available, HLA class I and class II types were obtained from metadata supplied by the sample provider rather than from assay-based typing. The samples were drawn from the first 160 participants of the ongoing ImmuneRACE study and from 950 to 1,500 subjects provided by 6 global collaborators. A de-identified subject ID, COVID-19 status, age in years and sex were almost always included in the sample metadata. The material from the prospective study consisted of cDNA or gDNA derived from T cells, B-cell-depleted T cells, or PBMCs. The repertoires were released in a freely available public database intended as a resource for research on the immune response to SARS-CoV-2.

Note on this clone: The clone's antigen remains unknown. Base-call qualities are not available, and no considerably larger clone is one nucleotide away.

From its cysteine to its phenylalanine, the CDR3 spans 16 amino acids. Here the CDR3 DNA is all that survives: 48 bases in frame from base 1. From the germline V gene, CDR1 is SGHAT and CDR2 is FQNNGV. Trimming takes 1 base from V and 7 bases from J, and the germline ends sit 19 bases apart. General conclusions and limits of the study: The quantity of clinical and demographic metadata differed by source and by participant and was supplied without curation.

Collaborating institutions collected whole blood in K2EDTA tubes following their own protocols. For TCRbeta analysis, collaborator samples were shipped as frozen whole blood, as isolated PBMCs, or as DNA extracted from either sample type. TCRbeta CDR3 regions were amplified from genomic DNA by means of the immunoSEQ Assay, a bias-controlled multiplex PCR. The original methods were these. The number of nucleated cells in each sample was estimated by amplification of reference gene primers within the assay. To quantify the absolute abundance of each unique TCRbeta CDR3 rearrangement, sequence reads were collapsed and filtered. For each sample, productive Simpson clonality was calculated as the square root of Simpson's diversity index across productive rearrangements. TCRdb re-hosts the immuneACCESS table, in-frame sequences only. Its copies lack some clones; in the studies checked, an unresolved V gene accounts for under half of them, and the cause for the rest is not known. For V, J and clone size, that table is used; D and trimming come from the DNA. This sample holds 280,000 or so clones; 70% to 90% were observed only once. The top ten clonotypes cover 9% to 9.5% of the sample.

Sequencing was performed on peripheral blood. This TCR was sampled from a man younger than 35 with active or convalescent COVID-19. The chain is made from TRBV11-2 and TRBJ1-1, with a tentative D gene TRBD1 over 5 matching bases. The nucleotides read TGTGCCAGCAGCTTAGGAAGGGGCCGCCTTCCGTTTGAAGCTTTCTTT. It codes for CASSLGRGRLPFEAFF.